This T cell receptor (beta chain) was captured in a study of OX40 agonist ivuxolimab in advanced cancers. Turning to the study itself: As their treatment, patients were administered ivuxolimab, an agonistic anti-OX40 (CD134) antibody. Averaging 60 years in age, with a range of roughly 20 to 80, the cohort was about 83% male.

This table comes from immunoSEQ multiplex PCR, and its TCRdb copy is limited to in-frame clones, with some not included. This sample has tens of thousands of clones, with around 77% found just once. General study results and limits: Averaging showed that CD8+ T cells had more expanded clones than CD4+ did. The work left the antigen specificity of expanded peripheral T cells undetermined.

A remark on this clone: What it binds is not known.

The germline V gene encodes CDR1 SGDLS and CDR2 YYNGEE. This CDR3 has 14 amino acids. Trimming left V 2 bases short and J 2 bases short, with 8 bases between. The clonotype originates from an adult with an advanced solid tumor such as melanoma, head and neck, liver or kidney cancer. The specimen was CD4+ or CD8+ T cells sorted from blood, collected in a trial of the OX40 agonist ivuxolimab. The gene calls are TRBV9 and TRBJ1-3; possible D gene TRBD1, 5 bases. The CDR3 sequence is CASSVGGAGNTIYF. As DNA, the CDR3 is TGTGCCAGCAGCGTCGGGGGGGCTGGAAACACCATATATTTT.